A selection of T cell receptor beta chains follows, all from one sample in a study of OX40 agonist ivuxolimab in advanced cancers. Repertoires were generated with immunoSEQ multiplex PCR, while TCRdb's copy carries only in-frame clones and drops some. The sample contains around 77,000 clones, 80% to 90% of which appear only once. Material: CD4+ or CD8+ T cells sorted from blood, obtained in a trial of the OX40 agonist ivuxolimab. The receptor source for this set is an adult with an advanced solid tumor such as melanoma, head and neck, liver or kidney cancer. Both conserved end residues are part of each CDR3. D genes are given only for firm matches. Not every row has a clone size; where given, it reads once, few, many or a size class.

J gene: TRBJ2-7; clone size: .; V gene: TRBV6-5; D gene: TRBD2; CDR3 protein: CASREVSGRSYEQYF; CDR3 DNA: TGTGCCAGCAGGGAGGTTAGCGGGAGGTCCTACGAGCAGTACTTC
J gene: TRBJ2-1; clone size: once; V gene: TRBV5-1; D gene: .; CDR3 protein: CASSSGVPYNEQFF; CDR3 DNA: TGCGCCAGCAGCTCGGGGGTACCCTACAATGAGCAGTTCTTC
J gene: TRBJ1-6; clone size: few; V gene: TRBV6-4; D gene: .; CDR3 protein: CASTPNPGNSPLHF; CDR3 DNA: TGTGCCAGCACCCCCAACCCTGGCAATTCACCCCTCCACTTT
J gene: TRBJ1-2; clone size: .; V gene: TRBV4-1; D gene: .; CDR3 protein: CASSQPDRPFGYGYTF; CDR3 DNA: TGCGCCAGCAGCCAACCCGACAGGCCTTTCGGCTATGGCTACACCTTC
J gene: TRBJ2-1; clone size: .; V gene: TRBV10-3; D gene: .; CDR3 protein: CAGGISYNEQFF; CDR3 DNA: TGTGCCGGGGGGATATCCTACAATGAGCAGTTCTTC
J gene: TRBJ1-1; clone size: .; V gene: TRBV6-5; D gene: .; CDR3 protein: CASSSGTAFF; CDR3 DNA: TGTGCCAGCAGTTCCGGGACAGCTTTCTTT
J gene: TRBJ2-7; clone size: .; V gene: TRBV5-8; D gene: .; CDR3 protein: CASSVTYEQYF; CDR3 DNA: TGTGCCAGCAGCGTGACTTACGAGCAGTACTTC
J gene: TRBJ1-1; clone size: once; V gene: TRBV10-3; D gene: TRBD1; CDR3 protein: CAISESSPGQRLTEAFF; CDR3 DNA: TGTGCCATCAGTGAGTCATCCCCGGGACAGCGGTTGACTGAAGCTTTCTTT
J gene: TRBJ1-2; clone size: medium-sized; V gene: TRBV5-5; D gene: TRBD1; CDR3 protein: CASSPTGAANYGYTF; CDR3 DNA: TGTGCCAGCAGCCCAACAGGGGCGGCTAACTATGGCTACACCTTC
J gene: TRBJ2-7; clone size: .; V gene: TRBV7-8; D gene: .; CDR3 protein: CASRETGTHSYEQYF; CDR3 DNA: TGTGCCAGCCGGGAGACCGGGACACATTCCTACGAGCAGTACTTC
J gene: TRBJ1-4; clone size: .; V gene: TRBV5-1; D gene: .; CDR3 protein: CASSLGTAGEKLFF; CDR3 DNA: TGCGCCAGCAGCTTGGGGACGGCTGGAGAAAAACTGTTTTTT
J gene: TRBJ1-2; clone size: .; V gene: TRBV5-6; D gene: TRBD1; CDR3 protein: CASTSQGVPINYGYTF; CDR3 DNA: TGTGCCAGCACCTCCCAGGGGGTCCCTATAAACTATGGCTACACCTTC
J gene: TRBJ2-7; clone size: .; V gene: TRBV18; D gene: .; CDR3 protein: CASSPTRGGVSLGEQYF; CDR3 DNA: TGTGCCAGCTCACCCACCAGGGGTGGTGTCTCTCTTGGGGAGCAGTACTTC
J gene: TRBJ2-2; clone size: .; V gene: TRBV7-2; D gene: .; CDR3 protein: CASSLGSGAGTAGELFF; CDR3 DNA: TGTGCCAGCAGCTTAGGATCCGGGGCGGGGACGGCCGGGGAGCTGTTTTTT
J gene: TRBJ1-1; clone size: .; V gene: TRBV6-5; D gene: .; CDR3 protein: CASWGVPGNTEAFF; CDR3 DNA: TGTGCCAGTTGGGGGGTCCCCGGGAACACTGAAGCTTTCTTT
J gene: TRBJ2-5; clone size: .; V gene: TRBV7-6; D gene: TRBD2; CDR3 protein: CASSLPTSGRVLDQETQYF; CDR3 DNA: TGTGCCAGCAGCTTACCGACTAGCGGGAGGGTGTTAGACCAAGAGACCCAGTACTTC
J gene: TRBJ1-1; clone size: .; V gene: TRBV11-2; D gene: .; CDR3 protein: CASSLLPGSTEAFF; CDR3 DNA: TGTGCCAGCAGCTTATTACCGGGAAGCACTGAAGCTTTCTTT
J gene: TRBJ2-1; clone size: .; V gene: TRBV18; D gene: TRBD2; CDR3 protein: CASSTGTSGYNEQFF; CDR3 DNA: TGTGCCAGCTCGACTGGGACTAGCGGATACAATGAGCAGTTCTTC
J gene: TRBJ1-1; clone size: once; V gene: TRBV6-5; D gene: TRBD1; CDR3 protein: CASSYDRGGFTEAFF; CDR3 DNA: TGTGCCAGCAGTTACGATAGAGGGGGCTTCACTGAAGCTTTCTTT
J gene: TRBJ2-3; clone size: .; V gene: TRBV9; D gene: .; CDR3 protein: CASSVGVSTDTQYF; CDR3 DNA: TGTGCCAGCAGCGTCGGGGTTAGCACAGATACGCAGTATTTT
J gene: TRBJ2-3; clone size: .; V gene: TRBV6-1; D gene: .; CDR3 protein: CASNVQSTDTQYF; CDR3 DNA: TGTGCCAGCAACGTCCAGAGCACAGATACGCAGTATTTT
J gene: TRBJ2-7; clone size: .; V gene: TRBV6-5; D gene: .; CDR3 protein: CASSSDGGSYEQYF; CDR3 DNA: TGTGCCAGCAGTTCGGACGGTGGCTCCTACGAGCAGTACTTC
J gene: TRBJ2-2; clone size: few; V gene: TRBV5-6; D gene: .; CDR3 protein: CASSLPQNTGELFF; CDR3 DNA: TGTGCCAGCAGCTTGCCCCAGAACACCGGGGAGCTGTTTTTT
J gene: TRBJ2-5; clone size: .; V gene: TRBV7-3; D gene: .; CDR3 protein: CASSSPGQETQYF; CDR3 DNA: TGTGCCAGCAGCTCTCCAGGCCAAGAGACCCAGTACTTC
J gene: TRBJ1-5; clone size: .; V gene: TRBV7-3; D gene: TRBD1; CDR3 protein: CASSLTGDSTNQPQHF; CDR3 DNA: TGTGCCAGCAGCTTAACGGGGGACAGTACCAATCAGCCCCAGCATTTT
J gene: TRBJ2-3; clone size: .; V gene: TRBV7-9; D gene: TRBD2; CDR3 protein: CASTHQGTSGRQGSDTQYF; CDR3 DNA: TGTGCCAGCACACATCAAGGGACTAGCGGGCGTCAAGGGTCAGATACGCAGTATTTT
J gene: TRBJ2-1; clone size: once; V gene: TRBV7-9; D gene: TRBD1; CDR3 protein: CASSLAGQRHNEQFF; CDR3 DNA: TGTGCCAGCAGCTTAGCGGGACAGCGCCACAATGAGCAGTTCTTC
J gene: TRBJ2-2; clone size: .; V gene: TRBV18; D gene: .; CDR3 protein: CASSPKLLTGTNTGELFF; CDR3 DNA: TGTGCCAGCTCACCAAAACTCTTGACAGGAACGAACACCGGGGAGCTGTTTTTT
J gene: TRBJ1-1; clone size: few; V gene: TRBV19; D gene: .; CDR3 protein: CASNKQTNTEAFF; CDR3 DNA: TGTGCCAGTAATAAGCAGACTAACACTGAAGCTTTCTTT
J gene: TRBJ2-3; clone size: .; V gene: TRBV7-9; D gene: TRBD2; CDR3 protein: CASVLGWSGRAGWTDTQYF; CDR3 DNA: TGTGCCAGCGTCCTAGGGTGGAGCGGGAGGGCCGGGTGGACAGATACGCAGTATTTT
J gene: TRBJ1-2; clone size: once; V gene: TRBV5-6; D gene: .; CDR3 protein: CASNQDRDGYTF; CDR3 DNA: TGTGCCAGCAACCAAGATCGGGATGGCTACACCTTC
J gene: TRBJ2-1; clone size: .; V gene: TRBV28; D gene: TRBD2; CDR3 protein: CASSPSGSYNEQFF; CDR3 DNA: TGTGCCAGCAGTCCTAGCGGCTCCTACAATGAGCAGTTCTTC
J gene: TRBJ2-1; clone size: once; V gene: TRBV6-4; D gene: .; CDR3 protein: CASSQDPSYNEQFF; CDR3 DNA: TGTGCCAGTTCTCAGGACCCCTCCTACAATGAGCAGTTCTTC
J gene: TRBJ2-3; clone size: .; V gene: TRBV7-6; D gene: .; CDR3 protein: CASITAGAPTRSDTQYF; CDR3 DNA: TGTGCCAGCATCACGGCGGGGGCGCCAACCCGGTCAGATACGCAGTATTTT
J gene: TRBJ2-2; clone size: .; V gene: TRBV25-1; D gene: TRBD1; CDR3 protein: CASSEPGQGVYTGELFF; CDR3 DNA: TGTGCCAGCAGTGAGCCCGGACAGGGGGTATACACCGGGGAGCTGTTTTTT
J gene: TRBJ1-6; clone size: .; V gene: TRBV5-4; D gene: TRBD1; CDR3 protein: CASRQQDRGQSPLHF; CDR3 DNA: TGTGCCAGCAGGCAGCAGGACAGGGGGCAATCACCCCTCCACTTT
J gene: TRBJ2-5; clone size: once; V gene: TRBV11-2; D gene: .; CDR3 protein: CASSLVAPGTQYF; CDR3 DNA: TGTGCCAGCAGCTTAGTTGCGCCGGGAACCCAGTACTTC
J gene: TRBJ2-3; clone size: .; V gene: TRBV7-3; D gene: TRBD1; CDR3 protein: CASSPDRGSTDTQYF; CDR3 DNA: TGTGCCAGCAGCCCGGACAGGGGAAGCACAGATACGCAGTATTTT
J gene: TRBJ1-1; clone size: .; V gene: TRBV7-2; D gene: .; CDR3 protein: CASSPTGTTWTEAFF; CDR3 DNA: TGTGCCAGCAGCCCTACCGGGACAACGTGGACTGAAGCTTTCTTT
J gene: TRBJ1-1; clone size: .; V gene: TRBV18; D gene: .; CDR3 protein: CASSPPRSEGTEAFF; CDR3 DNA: TGTGCCAGCTCACCTCCGAGGTCCGAGGGTACTGAAGCTTTCTTT
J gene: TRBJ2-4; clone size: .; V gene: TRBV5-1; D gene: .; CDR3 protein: CASSQGGAAGNIQYF; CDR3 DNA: TGCGCCAGCAGCCAAGGCGGGGCGGCGGGGAACATTCAGTACTTC
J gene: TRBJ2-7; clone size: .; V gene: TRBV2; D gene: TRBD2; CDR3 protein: CASRAASGGSYEQYF; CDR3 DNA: TGTGCCAGCAGGGCCGCTAGCGGGGGGTCCTACGAGCAGTACTTC
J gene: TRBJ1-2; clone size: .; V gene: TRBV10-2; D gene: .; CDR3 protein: CASSGGNRYGYTF; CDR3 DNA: TGCGCCAGCAGTGGGGGGAACCGGTATGGCTACACCTTC
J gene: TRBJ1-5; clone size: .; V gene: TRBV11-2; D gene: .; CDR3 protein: CASSLGAGSGNQPQHF; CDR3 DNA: TGTGCCAGCAGCTTAGGTGCGGGTTCGGGCAATCAGCCCCAGCATTTT
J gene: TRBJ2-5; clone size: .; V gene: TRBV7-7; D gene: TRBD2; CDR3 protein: CASSLAQAGGRQETQYF; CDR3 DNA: TGTGCTAGCAGCTTAGCGCAAGCGGGGGGGCGGCAAGAGACCCAGTACTTC
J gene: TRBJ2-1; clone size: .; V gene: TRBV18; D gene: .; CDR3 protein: CASNFPSYNEQFF; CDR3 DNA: TGTGCCAGCAATTTCCCCTCCTACAATGAGCAGTTCTTC
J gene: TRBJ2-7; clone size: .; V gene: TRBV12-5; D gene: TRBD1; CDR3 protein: CASGRTGGSYEQYF; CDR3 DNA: TGTGCTAGTGGCCGTACAGGGGGTTCCTACGAGCAGTACTTC
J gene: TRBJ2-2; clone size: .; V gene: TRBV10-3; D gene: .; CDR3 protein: CAISRGGNTGELFF; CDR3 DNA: TGTGCCATCAGTAGAGGGGGTAACACCGGGGAGCTGTTTTTT
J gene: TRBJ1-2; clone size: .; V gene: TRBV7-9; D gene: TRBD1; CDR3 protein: CASSAGTGDPAGYTF; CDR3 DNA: TGTGCCAGCAGCGCCGGGACAGGGGATCCTGCTGGCTACACCTTC
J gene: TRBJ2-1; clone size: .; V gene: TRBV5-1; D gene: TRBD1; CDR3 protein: CASSPNPGTEYNEQFF; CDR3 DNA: TGCGCCAGCAGCCCTAATCCCGGGACAGAATACAATGAGCAGTTCTTC
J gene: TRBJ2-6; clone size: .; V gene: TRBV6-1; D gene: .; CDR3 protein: CASSEIRTGANVLTF; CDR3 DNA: TGTGCCAGCAGTGAAATCAGGACTGGGGCCAACGTCCTGACTTTC
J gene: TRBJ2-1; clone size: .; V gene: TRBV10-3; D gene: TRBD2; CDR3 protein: CAISVGSGGSSYNEQFF; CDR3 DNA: TGTGCCATCAGTGTAGGTAGCGGGGGTAGCTCCTACAATGAGCAGTTCTTC
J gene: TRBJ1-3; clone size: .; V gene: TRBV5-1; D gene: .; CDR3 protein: CASSLNSDSHSGNTIYF; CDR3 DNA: TGCGCCAGCAGCTTGAATTCGGACAGCCACTCTGGAAACACCATATATTTT
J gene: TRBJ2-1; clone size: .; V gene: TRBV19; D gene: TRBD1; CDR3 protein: CASSRDRGAYNEQFF; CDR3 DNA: TGTGCCAGTAGTAGGGACAGGGGTGCCTACAATGAGCAGTTCTTC